This TCR beta chain emerged from a study of blood T cell repertoires in COVID-19. About the study: The United States, Italy and Spain were the sources of the acute and convalescent COVID-19 samples. PBMCs, B-cell-depleted T cells, or T cells were the source of the cDNA or gDNA that made up the material.

V trimming: 3 bases; J trimming: 3 bases; junction bases outside the gene matches: 15. The CDR3 extends over 19 amino acids. Germline CDR1 reads LNHDA; CDR2 reads SQIVND (reference sequence). Original data processing: How many nucleated cells were present was estimated from reference gene primer amplification. Produced via immunoSEQ multiplex PCR; TCRdb's table is partial and in-frame only. V, J and clone size are those of that table, while D and trimming were read from the DNA. The sample comprises approximately 150,000 clones, approximately 80% of which are singletons, and 3.5% rests with the top ten.

The TCR originated in a man in his 70s who had recovered from COVID-19. Source material: peripheral blood. The chain uses TRBV19 and TRBJ2-3; TRBD1 aligns across 10 bases. The CDR3 bases are TGTGCCAGTAGTATCGGCTGGAGAGGGACAGGGGATTTAACAGATACGCAGTATTTT. It translates to CASSIGWRGTGDLTDTQYF.